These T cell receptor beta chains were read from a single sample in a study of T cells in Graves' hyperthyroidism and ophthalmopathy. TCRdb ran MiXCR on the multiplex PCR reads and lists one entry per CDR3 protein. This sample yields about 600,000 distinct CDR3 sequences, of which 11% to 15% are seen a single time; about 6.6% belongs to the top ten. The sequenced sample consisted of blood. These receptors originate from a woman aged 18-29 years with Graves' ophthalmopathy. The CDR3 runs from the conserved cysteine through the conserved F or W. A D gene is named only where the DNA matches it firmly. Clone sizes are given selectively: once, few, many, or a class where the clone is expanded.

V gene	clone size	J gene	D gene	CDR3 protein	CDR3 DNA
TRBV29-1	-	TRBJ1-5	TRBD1	CSVVTGGGQPQHF	TGCAGCGTAGTCACAGGGGGGGGTCAGCCCCAGCATTTT
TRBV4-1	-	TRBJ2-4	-	CASSQVVRGAKNIQYF	TGCGCCAGCAGCCAAGTAGTCCGGGGGGCCAAAAACATTCAGTACTTC
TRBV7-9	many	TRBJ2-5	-	CASSSSMVQYF	TGTGCCAGCAGCTCCTCTATGGTCCAGTACTTC
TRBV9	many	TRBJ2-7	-	CASSRANTYEQYF	TGTGCCAGCAGCCGGGCCAACACCTACGAGCAGTACTTC
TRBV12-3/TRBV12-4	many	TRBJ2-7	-	CASSLVPQGYLGEQYF	TGTGCCAGCAGTTTAGTACCGCAGGGTTACCTGGGGGAGCAGTACTTC
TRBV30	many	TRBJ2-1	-	CAWSVRIDGEQFF	TGTGCCTGGAGTGTACGAATAGATGGTGAGCAGTTCTTC
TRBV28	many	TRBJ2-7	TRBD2	CASSGAGRDSYEQYF	TGTGCCAGCAGTGGAGCGGGAAGGGACTCCTACGAGCAGTACTTC
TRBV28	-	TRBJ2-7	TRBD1	CASSPGTGPRNEQYF	TGTGCCAGCAGTCCTGGGACAGGGCCCAGGAACGAGCAGTACTTC
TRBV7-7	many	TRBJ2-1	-	CASSSDSHNEQFF	TGTGCTAGCAGCTCGGACAGCCACAATGAGCAGTTCTTC
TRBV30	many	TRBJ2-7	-	CAWSGSYEQYF	TGTGCCTGGAGTGGCTCCTACGAGCAGTACTTC
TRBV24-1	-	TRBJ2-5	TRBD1	CATSDPGQGRGWETQYF	TGTGCCACCAGTGACCCGGGACAGGGAAGAGGATGGGAGACCCAGTACTTC
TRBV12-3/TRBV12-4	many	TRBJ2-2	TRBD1	CASSLRQGRTGELFF	TGTGCCAGCAGTTTAAGACAGGGCAGGACCGGGGAGCTGTTTTTT
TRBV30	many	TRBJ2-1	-	CAWSVHPGKGEQFF	TGTGCCTGGAGTGTACACCCGGGCAAGGGTGAGCAGTTCTTC
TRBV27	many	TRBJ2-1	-	CASSQGLSSRDEQFF	TGTGCCAGCAGTCAGGGGTTAAGTAGCCGCGATGAGCAGTTCTTC
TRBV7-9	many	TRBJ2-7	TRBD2	CASSEGLAVRYEQYF	TGTGCCAGCAGCGAGGGACTAGCTGTCCGCTACGAGCAGTACTTC
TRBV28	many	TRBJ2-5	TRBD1	CASSPPPTGPEETQYF	TGTGCCAGCAGTCCCCCCCCGACAGGGCCGGAGGAGACCCAGTACTTC
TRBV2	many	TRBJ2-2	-	CAITTASSETGELFF	TGTGCCATTACGACGGCTAGCTCGGAGACCGGGGAGCTGTTTTTT
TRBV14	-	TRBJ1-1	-	CASSQGIGTLGLKAFF	TGTGCCAGCAGCCAAGGGATCGGGACCCTCGGCCTGAAAGCTTTCTTT
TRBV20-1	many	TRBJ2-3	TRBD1	CSAPPRDSNTDTQYF	TGCAGTGCCCCCCCCCGGGACAGTAACACAGATACGCAGTATTTT
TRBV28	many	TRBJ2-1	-	CASSFAGGFYNEQFF	TGTGCCAGCAGTTTCGCCGGAGGGTTCTACAATGAGCAGTTCTTC
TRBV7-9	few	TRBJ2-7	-	CASSFLGPFYEQYF	TGTGCCAGCAGCTTTTTAGGACCCTTCTACGAGCAGTACTTC
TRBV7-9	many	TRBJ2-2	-	CASSPGGAGELFF	TGTGCCAGCAGCCCCGGAGGGGCCGGGGAGCTGTTTTTT
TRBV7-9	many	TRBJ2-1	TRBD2	CASSFPIAGGPYNEQFF	TGTGCCAGCAGCTTCCCCATAGCGGGAGGGCCGTACAATGAGCAGTTCTTC
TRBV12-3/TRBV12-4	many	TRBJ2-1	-	CATWSNEQFF	TGTGCCACCTGGTCGAATGAGCAGTTCTTC
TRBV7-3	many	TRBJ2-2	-	CASSAQGPWNTGELFF	TGTGCCAGCAGCGCACAGGGTCCGTGGAACACCGGGGAGCTGTTTTTT
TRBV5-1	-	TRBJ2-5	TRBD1	CASSLEGQGALGTQYF	TGCGCCAGCAGCTTGGAGGGACAGGGAGCATTAGGGACCCAGTACTTC
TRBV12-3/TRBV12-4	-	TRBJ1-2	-	CAIRLDKGFGYTF	TGTGCCATTCGCCTGGATAAGGGCTTTGGCTACACCTTC
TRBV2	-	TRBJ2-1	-	CASSEGLGRDSYNEQFF	TGTGCCAGCAGTGAAGGGCTCGGGAGAGACTCCTACAATGAGCAGTTCTTC
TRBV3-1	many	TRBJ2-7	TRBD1	CASSQAGGYEQYF	TGTGCCAGCAGCCAAGCAGGGGGCTACGAGCAGTACTTC
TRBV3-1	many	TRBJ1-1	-	CASRYAGGTEAFF	TGTGCCAGCAGATACGCCGGTGGCACTGAAGCTTTCTTT
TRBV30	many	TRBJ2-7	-	CAWRAFTDEQYF	TGTGCCTGGAGAGCCTTTACTGACGAGCAGTACTTC
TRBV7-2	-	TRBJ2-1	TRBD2	CASILAGSSYNEQFF	TGTGCCAGCATCCTAGCGGGGAGCTCCTACAATGAGCAGTTCTTC
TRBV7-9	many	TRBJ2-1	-	CASSSTPGGKNEQFF	TGTGCCAGCAGCTCTACTCCGGGTGGGAAGAATGAGCAGTTCTTC
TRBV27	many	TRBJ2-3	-	CATSRQGTDTQYF	TGTGCCACTTCAAGACAGGGCACAGATACGCAGTATTTT
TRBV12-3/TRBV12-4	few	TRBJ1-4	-	CASSQGMMQLFF	TGTGCCAGCAGTCAGGGGATGATGCAACTGTTTTTT
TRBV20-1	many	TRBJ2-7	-	CSASGSGYEQYF	TGCAGTGCTAGCGGGAGCGGGTACGAGCAGTACTTC
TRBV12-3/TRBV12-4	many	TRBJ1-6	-	CASSKRGSYNSPLHF	TGTGCCAGCAGCAAGAGGGGATCATATAATTCACCCCTCCACTTT
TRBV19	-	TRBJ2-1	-	CASSIDLVLSNEQFF	TGTGCCAGTAGTATAGACCTAGTGTTAAGCAATGAGCAGTTCTTC
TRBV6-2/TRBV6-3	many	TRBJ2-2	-	CASTKYVDTGELFF	TGTGCCAGCACAAAGTACGTGGACACCGGGGAGCTGTTTTTT
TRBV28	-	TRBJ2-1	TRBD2	CASSPWTSGRSYNEQFF	TGTGCCAGCAGTCCCTGGACTAGCGGGAGATCCTACAATGAGCAGTTCTTC
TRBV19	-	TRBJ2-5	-	CASSIASGETQYF	TGTGCCAGTAGTATAGCGTCCGGGGAGACCCAGTACTTC
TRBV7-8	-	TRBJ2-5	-	CASAPGRQETQYF	TGTGCCAGCGCACCGGGGCGGCAAGAGACCCAGTACTTC
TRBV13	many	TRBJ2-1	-	CASTFGGGNEQFF	TGTGCCAGCACCTTCGGCGGAGGTAATGAGCAGTTCTTC
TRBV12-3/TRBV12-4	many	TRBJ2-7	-	CASSPSGLSYEQYF	TGTGCCAGCAGTCCCTCGGGACTTTCCTACGAGCAGTACTTC
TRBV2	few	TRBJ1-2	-	CASSSALGGGYTF	TGTGCCAGCAGTTCTGCCCTAGGTGGGGGCTACACCTTC
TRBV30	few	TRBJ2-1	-	CAWSVRGRVHHPSYNEQFF	TGTGCCTGGAGTGTACGGGGTAGGGTGCACCACCCCTCCTACAATGAGCAGTTCTTC
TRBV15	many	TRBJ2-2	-	CATSRASLGTTGELFF	TGTGCCACCAGCAGGGCATCACTAGGGACGACCGGGGAGCTGTTTTTT
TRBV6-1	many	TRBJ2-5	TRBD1	CASSLSAYRGQETQYF	TGTGCCAGCAGCCTCTCCGCCTACAGGGGACAAGAGACCCAGTACTTC
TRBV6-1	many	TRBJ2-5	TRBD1	CASSFTRQGGYQETQYF	TGTGCCAGCAGTTTCACCCGACAGGGGGGCTACCAAGAGACCCAGTACTTC
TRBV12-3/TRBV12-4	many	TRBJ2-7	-	CAVRMAYEQYF	TGTGCCGTGAGGATGGCCTACGAGCAGTACTTC
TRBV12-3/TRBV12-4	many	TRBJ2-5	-	CASSLFGGPVETQYF	TGTGCCAGCAGTTTGTTTGGAGGGCCCGTGGAGACCCAGTACTTC
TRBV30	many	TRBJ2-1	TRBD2	CAWRLAGFYNEQFF	TGTGCCTGGAGACTAGCGGGGTTCTACAATGAGCAGTTCTTC
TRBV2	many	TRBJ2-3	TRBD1	CASSYRGRETDTQYF	TGTGCCAGCAGTTACAGGGGGCGCGAGACAGATACGCAGTATTTT
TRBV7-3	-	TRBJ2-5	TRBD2	CASSLSAGGAETRYF	TGTGCCAGCAGCCTTTCGGCGGGAGGGGCAGAGACCCGGTACTTC
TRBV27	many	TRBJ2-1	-	CASSPEIGTQVGEQFF	TGTGCCAGCAGTCCAGAGATAGGGACCCAAGTAGGCGAGCAGTTCTTC
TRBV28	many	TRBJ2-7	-	CASSGGLYEQYF	TGTGCCAGCAGTGGGGGGTTGTACGAGCAGTACTTC
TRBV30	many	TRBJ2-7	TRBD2	CAWSLWTSRYEQYF	TGTGCCTGGAGTCTCTGGACTAGCCGCTACGAGCAGTACTTC